This is a list of T cell receptor beta chains from one sample in a study of neurological immune-mediated disorders. MiXCR, run by TCRdb on the 5' RACE reads, gives a single entry per CDR3 protein. The sample comprises about 92,000 distinct CDR3 sequences, approximately 4% of which are singletons, and 2.9% rests with the top ten. Specimen: PBMCs. These receptors all come from a woman between 45 and 60 years old with multiple sclerosis. Both conserved end residues are part of each CDR3.

V gene: TRBV12-3/TRBV12-4; CDR3 length: 13; CDR3 protein: CASSDRFGYGYTF
V gene: TRBV18; CDR3 length: 12; CDR3 protein: CASSNRDTNQYF
V gene: TRBV7-2; CDR3 length: 14; CDR3 protein: CASSLRQGADGYTF
V gene: TRBV7-3; CDR3 length: 21; CDR3 protein: CASSLGLGPNYRDPLLYGYTF
V gene: TRBV9; CDR3 length: 16; CDR3 protein: CASSIRTGGFGKNIYF
V gene: TRBV20-1; CDR3 length: 13; CDR3 protein: CSALQGMNTEAFF
V gene: TRBV5-1; CDR3 length: 16; CDR3 protein: CASSLGLAGTQETQYF
V gene: TRBV18; CDR3 length: 16; CDR3 protein: CASSPSRGGHTDTQYF
V gene: TRBV9; CDR3 length: 16; CDR3 protein: CASSLKGGGSGETQYF
V gene: TRBV7-2; CDR3 length: 15; CDR3 protein: CASSLEQGAPEEQYF
V gene: TRBV6-6; CDR3 length: 16; CDR3 protein: CASSYSHREVKDGYTF
V gene: TRBV5-1; CDR3 length: 12; CDR3 protein: CASRGVGTEAFF
V gene: TRBV7-8; CDR3 length: 13; CDR3 protein: CASSAPREDTQYF
V gene: TRBV6-2/TRBV6-3; CDR3 length: 17; CDR3 protein: CASSLLGRRLAKNIQYF